This TCR beta chain originates from a study of blood T cell repertoires in COVID-19. Study context: PBMCs, B-cell-depleted T cells, or T cells were the source of the cDNA or gDNA that made up the material.

Patients from Seattle were sampled longitudinally, starting during active infection. Original handling: Estimates of nucleated cell counts were drawn from the amplification of reference gene primers. The data were produced by immunoSEQ multiplex PCR, yet TCRdb's version contains in-frame clones alone and is incomplete. V and J calls and clone size follow that table, whereas D and trimming were derived from the DNA. The sample holds 350,000 or so clones, 89% seen once. Trimming removed 2 bases from V and 6 bases from J, with 10 bases in between. There are 13 residues in the CDR3. Germline CDR1 is MNHNS and CDR2 is SASEGT. This clone was observed a single time.

This receptor was taken from an older woman with COVID-19, enrolled during active disease. Input material: peripheral blood. The chain links TRBV6-1 to TRBJ1-1, with D unresolved. The CDR3 DNA reads as TGTGCCAGCAGTGAAAGCGGGCGGGCTGAAGCTTTCTTT. Translating it yields CASSESGRAEAFF.